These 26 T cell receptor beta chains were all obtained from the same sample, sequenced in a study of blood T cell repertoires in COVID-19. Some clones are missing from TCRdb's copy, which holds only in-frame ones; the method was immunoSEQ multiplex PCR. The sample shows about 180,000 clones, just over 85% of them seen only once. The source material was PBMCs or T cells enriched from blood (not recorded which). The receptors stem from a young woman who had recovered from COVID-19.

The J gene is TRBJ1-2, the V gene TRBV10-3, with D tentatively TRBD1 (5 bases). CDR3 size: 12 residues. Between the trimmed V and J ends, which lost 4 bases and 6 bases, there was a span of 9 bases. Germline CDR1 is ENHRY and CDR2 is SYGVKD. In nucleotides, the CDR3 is TGTGCCATCAGTGGAACAGGAGATGGCTACACCTTC. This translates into CAISGTGDGYTF.

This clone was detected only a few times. This chain's CDR3 is CASSPGTGVRETQYF. Written as DNA, the CDR3 is TGTGCCAGCAGCCCCGGGACAGGCGTCCGGGAGACCCAGTACTTC. The chain uses TRBV28 and TRBJ2-5; 8 nucleotides match TRBD1. Germline CDR1 is MDHEN and CDR2 is SYDVKM. The CDR3 contains 15 residues. V lost 6 bases to trimming and J lost 5 bases; unmatched junction nucleotides: 11.

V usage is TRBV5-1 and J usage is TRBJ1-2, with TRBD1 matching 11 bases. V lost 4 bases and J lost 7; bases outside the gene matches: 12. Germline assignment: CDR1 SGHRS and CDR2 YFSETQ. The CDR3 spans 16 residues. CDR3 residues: CASSHRTGGAMFGYTF. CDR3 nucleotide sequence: TGCGCCAGCAGCCACCGGACAGGGGGCGCAATGTTTGGCTACACCTTC. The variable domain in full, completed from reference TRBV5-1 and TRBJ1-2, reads KAGVTQTPRYLIKTRGQQVTLSCSPISGHRSVSWYQQTPGQGLQFLFEYFSETQRNKGNFPGRFSGRQFSNSRSEMNVSTLELGDSALYLCASSHRTGGAMFGYTFGSGTRLTVV.

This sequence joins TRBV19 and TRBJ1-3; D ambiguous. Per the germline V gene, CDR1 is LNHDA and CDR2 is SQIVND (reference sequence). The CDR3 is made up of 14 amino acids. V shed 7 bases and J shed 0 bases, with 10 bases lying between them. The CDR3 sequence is CASKVESSGNTIYF. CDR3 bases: TGTGCCAGTAAGGTGGAGAGCTCTGGAAACACCATATATTTT. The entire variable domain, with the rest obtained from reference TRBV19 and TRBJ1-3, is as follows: DGGITQSPKYLFRKEGQNVTLSCEQNLNHDAMYWYRQDPGQGLRLIYYSQIVNDFQKGDIAEGYSVSREKKESFPLTVTSAQKNPTAFYLCASKVESSGNTIYFGEGSWLTVV.

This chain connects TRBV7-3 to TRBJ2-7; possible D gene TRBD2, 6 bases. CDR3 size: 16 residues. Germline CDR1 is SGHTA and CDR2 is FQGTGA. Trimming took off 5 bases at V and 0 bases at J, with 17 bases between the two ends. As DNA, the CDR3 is TGTGCCAGCAGCCTTATCGGAGGCGGGGCCTCCTACGAGCAGTACTTC. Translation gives CASSLIGGGASYEQYF.

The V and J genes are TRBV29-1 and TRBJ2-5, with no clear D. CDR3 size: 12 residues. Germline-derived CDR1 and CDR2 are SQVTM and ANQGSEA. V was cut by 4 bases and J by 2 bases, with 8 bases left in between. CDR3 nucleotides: TGCAGCGTTGGGCCTTCACAAGAGACCCAGTACTTC. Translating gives CSVGPSQETQYF.

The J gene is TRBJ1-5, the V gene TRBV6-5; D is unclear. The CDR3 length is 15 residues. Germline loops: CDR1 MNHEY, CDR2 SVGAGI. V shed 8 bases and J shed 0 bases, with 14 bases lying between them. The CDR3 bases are TGTGCCAGCGCGATAGAGCCTTATAGCAATCAGCCCCAGCATTTT. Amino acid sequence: CASAIEPYSNQPQHF.

CDR3 amino acids: CASSFGLAGGEQYF. The CDR3 DNA sequence: TGTGCCAGCAGCTTCGGGCTAGCGGGAGGCGAGCAGTACTTC. J is TRBJ2-7 and V is TRBV5-4, with 11 bases fitting TRBD2. The germline gives CDR1 SGHNT, CDR2 YYREEE (reference sequence). J gave up 6 bases and V 2 bases, and 4 bases lay outside the gene matches. The CDR3 contains 14 residues.

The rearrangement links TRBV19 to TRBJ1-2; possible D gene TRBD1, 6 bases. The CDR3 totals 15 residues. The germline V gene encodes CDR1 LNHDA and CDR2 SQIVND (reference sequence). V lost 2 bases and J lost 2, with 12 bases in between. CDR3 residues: CASSIQGSPNYGYTF. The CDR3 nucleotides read TGTGCCAGTAGTATACAGGGGAGCCCGAACTATGGCTACACCTTC.

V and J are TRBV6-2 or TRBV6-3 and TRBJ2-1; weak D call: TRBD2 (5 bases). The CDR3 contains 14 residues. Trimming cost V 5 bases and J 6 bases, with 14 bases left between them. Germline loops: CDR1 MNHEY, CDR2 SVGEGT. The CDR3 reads CASSPTPEGNEQFF. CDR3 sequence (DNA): TGTGCCAGCAGTCCAACACCCGAGGGCAATGAGCAGTTCTTC.

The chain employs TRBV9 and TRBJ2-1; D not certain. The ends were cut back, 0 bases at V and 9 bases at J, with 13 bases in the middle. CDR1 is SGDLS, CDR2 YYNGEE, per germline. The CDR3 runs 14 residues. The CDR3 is CASSVDPVSAEQFF. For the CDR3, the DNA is TGTGCCAGCAGCGTAGACCCTGTGAGCGCTGAGCAGTTCTTC.

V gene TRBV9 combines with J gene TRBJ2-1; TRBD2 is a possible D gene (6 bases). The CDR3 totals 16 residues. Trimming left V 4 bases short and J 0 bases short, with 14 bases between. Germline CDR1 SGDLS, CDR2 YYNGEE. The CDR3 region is CASSFGGASSYNEQFF. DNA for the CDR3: TGTGCCAGCAGCTTTGGCGGGGCGAGCTCCTACAATGAGCAGTTCTTC.

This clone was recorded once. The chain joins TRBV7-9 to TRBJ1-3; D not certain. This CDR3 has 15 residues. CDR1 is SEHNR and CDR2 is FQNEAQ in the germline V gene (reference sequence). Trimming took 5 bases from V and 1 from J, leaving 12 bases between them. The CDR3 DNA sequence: TGTGCCAGCAGCCCACAAGTGAAGTCTGGAAACACCATATATTTT. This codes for CASSPQVKSGNTIYF.

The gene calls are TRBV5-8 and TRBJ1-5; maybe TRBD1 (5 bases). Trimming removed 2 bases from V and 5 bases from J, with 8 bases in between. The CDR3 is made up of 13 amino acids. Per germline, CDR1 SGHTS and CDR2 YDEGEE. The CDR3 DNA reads TGTGCCAGCAGCTTATCCAGGGATCAGCCCCAGCATTTT. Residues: CASSLSRDQPQHF.

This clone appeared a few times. DNA for the CDR3: TGTGCCAGCAGTCCCAGACAGGGGGCGAGGGGTCAGCCCCAGCATTTT. It is translated as CASSPRQGARGQPQHF. The J gene is TRBJ1-5, the V gene TRBV27; TRBD1 agrees at 10 bases. CDR1 and CDR2 (germline): MNHEY, SMNVEV (reference sequence). This CDR3 region has 16 residues. V gave up 5 bases and J gave up 6 bases; unmatched junction bases: 10.

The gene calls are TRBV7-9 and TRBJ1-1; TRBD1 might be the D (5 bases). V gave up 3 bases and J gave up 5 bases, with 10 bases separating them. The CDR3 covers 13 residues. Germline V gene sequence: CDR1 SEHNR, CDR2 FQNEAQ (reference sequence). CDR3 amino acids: CASSLGEGTEAFF. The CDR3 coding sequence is TGTGCCAGCAGCTTGGGGGAGGGGACTGAAGCTTTCTTT. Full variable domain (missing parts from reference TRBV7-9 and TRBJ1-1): DTGVSQNPRHKITKRGQNVTFRCDPISEHNRLYWYRQTLGQGPEFLTYFQNEAQLEKSRLLSDRFSAERPKGSFSTLEIQRTEQGDSAMYLCASSLGEGTEAFFGQGTRLTVV.

CDR3 residues: CASRRGGNPTDTQYF. The DNA of the CDR3 is TGTGCCAGCAGGAGAGGGGGAAACCCCACAGATACGCAGTATTTT. The chain joins TRBV2 to TRBJ2-3; D might be TRBD1 (6 bases). V was shortened by 6 bases and J by 2 bases, with 15 bases between the two germline ends. This CDR3 has 15 residues. The germline V gene encodes CDR1 SNHLY and CDR2 FYNNEI.

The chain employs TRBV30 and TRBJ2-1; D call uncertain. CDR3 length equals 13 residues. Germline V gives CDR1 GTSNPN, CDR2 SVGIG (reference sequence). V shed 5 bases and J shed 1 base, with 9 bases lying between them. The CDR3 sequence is CAWRSSSYNEQFF. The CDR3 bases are TGTGCCTGGCGTAGCTCATCCTACAATGAGCAGTTCTTC.

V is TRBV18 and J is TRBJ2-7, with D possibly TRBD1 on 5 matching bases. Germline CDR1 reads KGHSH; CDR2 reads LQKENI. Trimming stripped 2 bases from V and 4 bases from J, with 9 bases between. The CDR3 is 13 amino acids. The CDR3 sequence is CASSPGAAYEQYF. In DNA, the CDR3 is TGTGCCAGCTCACCAGGGGCAGCTTACGAGCAGTACTTC.

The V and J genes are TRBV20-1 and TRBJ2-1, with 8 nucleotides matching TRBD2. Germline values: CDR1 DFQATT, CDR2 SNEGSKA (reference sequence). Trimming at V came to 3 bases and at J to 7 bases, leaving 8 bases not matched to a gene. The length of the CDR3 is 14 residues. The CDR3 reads CSASTAGGFNEQFF. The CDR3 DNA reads TGCAGTGCTAGTACGGCGGGAGGTTTTAATGAGCAGTTCTTC.

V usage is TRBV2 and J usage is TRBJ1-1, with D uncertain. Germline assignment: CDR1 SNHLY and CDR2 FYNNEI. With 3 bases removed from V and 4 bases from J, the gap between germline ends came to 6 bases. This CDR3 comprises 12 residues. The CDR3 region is CASSDEGTEAFF. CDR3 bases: TGTGCCAGCAGTGACGAGGGCACTGAAGCTTTCTTT.

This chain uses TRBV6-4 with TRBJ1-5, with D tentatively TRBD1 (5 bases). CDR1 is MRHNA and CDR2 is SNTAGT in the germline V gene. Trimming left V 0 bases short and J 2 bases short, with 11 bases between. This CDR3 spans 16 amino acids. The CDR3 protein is CASSDSKGPRNQPQHF. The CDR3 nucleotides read TGTGCCAGCAGTGACTCGAAGGGGCCGCGCAATCAGCCCCAGCATTTT.

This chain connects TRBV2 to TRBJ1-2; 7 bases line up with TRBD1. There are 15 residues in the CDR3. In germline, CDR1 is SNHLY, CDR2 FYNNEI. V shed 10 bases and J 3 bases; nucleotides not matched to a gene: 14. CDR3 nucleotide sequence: TGTGCCAACAGGATCTGGACAGGCCAATACTATGGCTACACCTTC. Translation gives CANRIWTGQYYGYTF. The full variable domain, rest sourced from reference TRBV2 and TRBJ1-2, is EPEVTQTPSHQVTQMGQEVILRCVPISNHLYFYWYRQILGQKVEFLVSFYNNEISEKSEIFDDQFSVERPDGSNFTLKIRSTKLEDSAMYFCANRIWTGQYYGYTFGSGTRLTVV.

The CDR3 DNA reads as TGTGCCAGCAGAAAACAGAAGAACACTGAAGCTTTCTTT. Protein product: CASRKQKNTEAFF. The V and J genes are TRBV6-5 and TRBJ1-1, with unresolved D. The CDR3 covers 13 residues. The germline V and J ends were trimmed by 6 bases and 1 base, with 9 bases remaining between them. CDR1 MNHEY and CDR2 SVGAGI come from the germline V gene.

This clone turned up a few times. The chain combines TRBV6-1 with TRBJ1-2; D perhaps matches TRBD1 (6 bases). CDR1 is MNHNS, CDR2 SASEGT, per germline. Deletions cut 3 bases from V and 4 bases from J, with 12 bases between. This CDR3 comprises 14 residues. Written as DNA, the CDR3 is TGTGCCAGCAGTGACAGGGGCCCTCCCTATGGCTACACCTTC. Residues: CASSDRGPPYGYTF.

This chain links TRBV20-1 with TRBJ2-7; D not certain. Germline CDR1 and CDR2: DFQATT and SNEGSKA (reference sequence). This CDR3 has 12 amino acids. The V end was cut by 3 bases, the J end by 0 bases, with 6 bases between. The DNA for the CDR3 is TGCAGTGCTAGTAACACCTCCTACGAGCAGTACTTC. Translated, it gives CSASNTSYEQYF.